These T cell receptor beta chains were read from a single sample in a study of beta chain features in type 1 diabetes. Clones were sequenced by immunoSEQ multiplex PCR, and TCRdb holds only the in-frame ones, with some missing. The sample holds about 700,000 clones, roughly 12% seen once. Sequenced material: naive CD4+ T cells from blood. The source of these receptors is a man aged 18-30 years with type 1 diabetes. Both conserved end residues are part of each CDR3. Fields, in order: J gene, D gene, clone size, V gene, CDR3 DNA, CDR3 protein. The D gene is left open where the match is weak. Clone size, where shown, is once, few, many, or a class for clones that have expanded.

TRBJ2-3,TRBD2,few,TRBV30,TGTGCCTGGCTAGCGGGGGGCGGGAGCACAGATACGCAGTATTTT,CAWLAGGGSTDTQYF
TRBJ2-3,NA,NA,TRBV29-1,TGCAGCGTTGACTCTACAGGGCAGGGGGATACGCAGTATTTT,CSVDSTGQGDTQYF
TRBJ1-2,NA,NA,TRBV4-1,TGCGCCAGCAGCCAGACCGCCGGGACGTTCTCGGATGGCTACACCTTC,CASSQTAGTFSDGYTF
TRBJ2-3,NA,few,TRBV19,TGTGCCAGTAGTGGTCTTAATACGCAGTATTTT,CASSGLNTQYF
TRBJ1-4,NA,NA,TRBV5-4,TGTGCCAGCAGCTTTGGACAGCACGCAACTAATGAAAAACTGTTTTTT,CASSFGQHATNEKLFF
TRBJ1-5,NA,few,TRBV5-1,TGCGCCAGCAGCCCCGCGGGGGGGAATCAGCCCCAGCATTTT,CASSPAGGNQPQHF
TRBJ2-5,TRBD2,NA,TRBV19,TGTGCCAGTAGTACCCTAGCGGCCTCGGAGACCCAGTACTTC,CASSTLAASETQYF
TRBJ2-6,NA,NA,TRBV19,TGTGCCAGTAGTATATATCCCTTCTCTGGGGCCAACGTCCTGACTTTC,CASSIYPFSGANVLTF
TRBJ2-7,NA,few,TRBV6-5,TGTGCCAGCAGTTACCTAAGACAGGAACCCTCCTACGAGCAGTACTTC,CASSYLRQEPSYEQYF
TRBJ2-1,TRBD1,NA,TRBV5-4,TGTGCCAGCAGCTTGGGGACAGGGAGGCACAATGAGCAGTTCTTC,CASSLGTGRHNEQFF
TRBJ2-7,NA,NA,TRBV9,TGTGCCAGCAGCGTAGCAGGGTTTGGCGAGCAGTACTTC,CASSVAGFGEQYF
TRBJ1-5,TRBD1,NA,TRBV28,TGTGCCAGCAGTCCTCGGACAGGGTGGGGCGGCAATCAGCCCCAGCATTTT,CASSPRTGWGGNQPQHF
TRBJ2-7,TRBD2,NA,TRBV7-9,TGTGCCAGCAGCTTACTAGCGGGGGTCTACGAGCAGTACTTC,CASSLLAGVYEQYF
TRBJ2-3,TRBD2,few,TRBV30,TGTGCCTGTTCGGGGGGGACAGATACGCAGTATTTT,CACSGGTDTQYF
TRBJ2-1,TRBD1,few,TRBV7-9,TGTGCCAGCAGATTGGGATTCTCGACAGGGGGACTGGATGAGCAGTTCTTC,CASRLGFSTGGLDEQFF
TRBJ2-5,NA,few,TRBV10-1,TGCGCCAGCAGTGAGGGGGACAAAGAGACCCAGTACTTC,CASSEGDKETQYF
TRBJ2-5,TRBD2,few,TRBV5-1,TGCGCCAGCAGCACTTCCGGGACTAGCGTAAGAGAGACCCAGTACTTC,CASSTSGTSVRETQYF
TRBJ2-1,TRBD2,NA,TRBV6-4,TGTGCCAGCAGCAGGACTAGCGGGCAGACCTTCTACAATGAGCAGTTCTTC,CASSRTSGQTFYNEQFF
TRBJ1-6,TRBD1,NA,TRBV30,TGTGCCTGGGTAGACGAACAGGGGGTCGGTTCACCCCTCCACTTT,CAWVDEQGVGSPLHF